Shown below are 17 T cell receptor beta chains from a single sample sequenced in a study of human T cells and chemical hapten exposure. Time point given: healthy volunteer bleed at 6 weeks. Unfractionated whole blood yielded the extracted total RNA. Using its own MiXCR run on the RACE reads, TCRdb lists one record per CDR3 protein. This sample yields approximately 79,000 distinct CDR3 sequences, of which approximately 8.6% are seen a single time; approximately 1.5% belongs to the top ten. Sequenced: whole blood. Receptors originate from a male donor in good health. Some clones in this sample may be carry-over from other donors' samples.

There are many counts of this clonotype. The gene calls are TRBV6-5 and TRBJ1-3; a weak D match, TRBD1 (5 bases). The CDR3 is 16 amino acids. The V end was cut by 7 bases, the J end by 0 bases, with 16 bases between. Per the germline V gene, CDR1 is MNHEY and CDR2 is SVGAGI. This CDR3 is CASTRGGTSSGNTIYF. Here the CDR3 DNA reads TGTGCCAGCACTCGGGGAGGGACCAGCTCTGGAAACACCATATATTTT.

Many counts were recorded for this clonotype. The chain employs TRBV29-1 and TRBJ1-1, with D unresolved. Germline assignment: CDR1 SQVTM and CDR2 ANQGSEA. Trimming pared 4 bases from V and 3 bases from J, leaving 12 bases between. The CDR3 has 13 residues. CDR3 bases: TGCAGCGTTGCGAGGGCGGCGGACACTGAAGCTTTCTTT. Amino acid sequence: CSVARAADTEAFF.

This clonotype was observed a handful of times. J is TRBJ1-5 and V is TRBV28; D call uncertain. CDR1 is MDHEN and CDR2 is SYDVKM in the germline V gene. The germline V and J ends were trimmed by 7 bases and 6 bases, with 16 bases remaining between them. The CDR3 length is 14 residues. The chain's CDR3 is CASNFDTLVQPQHF. The CDR3 DNA reads TGTGCCAGCAACTTCGACACCCTCGTTCAGCCCCAGCATTTT.

This clonotype came up many times. The chain links TRBV25-1 to TRBJ1-2, with D unresolved. This CDR3 region has 13 residues. V was shortened by 1 base and J by 6 bases, with 9 bases between the two germline ends. The germline V gene has CDR1 MGHDK and CDR2 SYGVNS. The CDR3 DNA is TGTGCCAGCAGTGAATTGTCCAGGAATGGCTACACCTTC. This translates into CASSELSRNGYTF.

This clonotype showed up just a few times. The chain uses TRBV27 and TRBJ2-7; either TRBD1 or TRBD2 may supply D (5 bases each). Germline-derived CDR1 and CDR2 are MNHEY and SMNVEV (reference sequence). Trimming stripped 4 bases from V and 2 bases from J, with 15 bases between. The CDR3 consists of 15 residues. The CDR3 DNA is TGTGCCAGCAGTTGGGGACCCCCCGGGGCCTACGAGCAGTACTTC. Its translation is CASSWGPPGAYEQYF.

This clonotype was recorded many times. The V call is TRBV20-1, the J call TRBJ1-4; D is possibly TRBD1 (5 bases). Deletions cut 6 bases from V and 3 bases from J, with 14 bases between. The CDR3 is 14 residues long. CDR1 and CDR2 from the germline V gene are DFQATT and SNEGSKA (reference sequence). The DNA for the CDR3 is TGCAGTGCCGGGACTCGGGGCCCTAATGAAAAACTGTTTTTT. This gives the protein CSAGTRGPNEKLFF.

J is TRBJ1-4 and V is TRBV6-5; 9 bases match TRBD1. Trimming took 5 bases from V and 7 from J; bases not matched to a gene: 8. The CDR3 has 15 amino acids. Looked up from germline, CDR1 is MNHEY and CDR2 is SVGAGI. CDR3 residues: CASSKTGGAREKLFF. The CDR3 nucleotides are TGTGCCAGCAGTAAAACAGGGGGCGCGCGTGAAAAACTGTTTTTT.

This chain connects TRBV9 to TRBJ1-6, with D possibly TRBD1 on 5 matching bases. Trimming removed 0 bases from V and 0 bases from J, with 16 bases in between. There are 19 residues in the CDR3. CDR1 SGDLS and CDR2 YYNGEE come from the germline V gene. The CDR3 is CASSVGQGVLGSYNSPLHF. The CDR3 DNA sequence: TGTGCCAGCAGCGTAGGCCAAGGGGTATTGGGCTCCTATAATTCACCCCTCCACTTT.

A few counts support this clonotype. The V gene is TRBV29-1, the J gene TRBJ1-1, with D maybe TRBD1 (5 bases). CDR1 SQVTM and CDR2 ANQGSEA come from the germline V gene. Trimming removed 7 bases at V and 0 bases at J, with 15 bases between. This CDR3 has 14 amino acids. The CDR3 loop is CSGSRVVVNTEAFF. For the CDR3, the DNA is TGCAGCGGCTCCAGGGTGGTAGTGAACACTGAAGCTTTCTTT.

This chain uses TRBV19 with TRBJ2-1; D tentatively reads TRBD1 or TRBD2 (5 bases each). V was shortened by 5 bases and J by 6 bases, with 14 bases between the two germline ends. This CDR3 region has 14 residues. The germline CDR1 and CDR2 sequences are LNHDA and SQIVND (reference sequence). This CDR3 is CASSGQGGGNEQFF. Written as DNA, the CDR3 is TGTGCCAGTAGTGGGCAGGGCGGAGGCAATGAGCAGTTCTTC.

This clonotype was seen a few times. This chain uses TRBV3-1 with TRBJ2-3; TRBD2 agrees at 8 bases. Germline trimming cut 5 bases from V and 1 base from J; bases unmatched to any gene: 8. The CDR3 is 16 amino acids. The germline V gene has CDR1 LGHDT and CDR2 YNNKEL (reference sequence). The CDR3 coding sequence is TGTGCCAGCAGCAAAAGGACTAGCCTTGGCACAGATACGCAGTATTTT. It encodes CASSKRTSLGTDTQYF.

A few counts support this clonotype. This chain joins TRBV29-1 and TRBJ1-4; TRBD1 matches at 8 bases. This CDR3 is built from 15 residues. In germline, CDR1 is SQVTM, CDR2 ANQGSEA. J lost 6 bases, V lost 1 base, and 7 bases had no gene match. CDR3 region: CSVEGRTGTDEKLFF. As DNA, the CDR3 is TGCAGCGTTGAAGGGAGGACAGGGACGGATGAAAAACTGTTTTTT.

Only a few counts were recorded for this clonotype. The junction departs from the called germline gene at one end, perhaps through a read error. The chain has TRBV6-6 and TRBJ1-6, with TRBD1 matching 7 bases. Per the germline V gene, CDR1 is MNHNY and CDR2 is SVGAGI (reference sequence). The CDR3 is made up of 15 amino acids. CDR3 sequence: CASSAYEGAHAEFTF. CDR3 DNA sequence: TGTGCCAGCAGTGCGTATGAGGGGGCCCACGCGGAATTCACCTTT.

The sample holds a few counts of this clonotype. V is TRBV7-6 and J is TRBJ1-6, with 10 bases fitting TRBD1. CDR1 is SGHVS, CDR2 FNYEAQ, per germline. This CDR3 is built from 17 residues. The trim removed 5 bases at V and 5 bases at J, leaving 9 bases unmatched. The CDR3 coding sequence is TGTGCCAGCAGCGTAAAACCGGGACAGGGGAATAATTCACCCCTCCACTTT. It is translated as CASSVKPGQGNNSPLHF. Complete variable domain (other parts from reference TRBV7-6 and TRBJ1-6): GAGVSQSPRYKVTKRGQDVALRCDPISGHVSLYWYRQALGQGPEFLTYFNYEAQQDKSGLPNDRFSAERPEGSISTLTIQRTEQRDSAMYRCASSVKPGQGNNSPLHFGNGTRLTVT.

The sample holds a few counts of this clonotype. The chain uses TRBV29-1 and TRBJ2-1; 8 nucleotides match TRBD2. Germline trimming cut 5 bases from V and 6 bases from J; bases unmatched to any gene: 12. Per germline, CDR1 SQVTM and CDR2 ANQGSEA. CDR3 length equals 15 residues. CDR3 sequence: CSVPSGSGGGNEQFF. The CDR3 coding sequence is TGCAGCGTTCCATCGGGAAGCGGGGGAGGCAATGAGCAGTTCTTC.

CDR3 in DNA: TGTGCCAGCAGTACAGCCTCCTGGTCCGAGCAGTACTTC. This encodes CASSTASWSEQYF. This chain links TRBV6-2 or TRBV6-3 with TRBJ2-7; no firm D call. Looked up from germline, CDR1 is MNHEY and CDR2 is SVGEGT. The CDR3 consists of 13 residues. The V end lost 5 bases, the J end lost 6 bases, and 14 bases lay between the germline ends.

The table lists this clonotype with many counts. V gene TRBV29-1 combines with J gene TRBJ2-7, with 8 bases identical to TRBD2. CDR3 length equals 14 residues. With 7 bases clipped from V and 4 bases from J, the junction kept 12 bases outside the gene matches. Germline V CDR1 and CDR2: SQVTM, ANQGSEA. The chain's CDR3 is CSAFSREAQYEQYF. The CDR3 DNA reads TGCAGCGCCTTTTCGCGGGAGGCCCAGTACGAGCAGTACTTC.